One sample yielded the 20 T cell receptor beta chains listed below, sequenced in a study of OX40 agonist ivuxolimab in advanced cancers. Repertoires were generated with immunoSEQ multiplex PCR, while TCRdb's copy carries only in-frame clones and drops some. The sample lists roughly 40,000 clones, 85% to 90% occurring once. Sample: CD4+ or CD8+ T cells sorted from blood, taken in a trial of the OX40 agonist ivuxolimab. Receptors originate from an adult with an advanced solid tumor such as melanoma, head and neck, liver or kidney cancer.

V usage is TRBV20-1 and J usage is TRBJ2-7, with D unresolved. V was pared by 2 bases and J by 5 bases, with 7 bases between. The CDR3 loop spans 11 amino acids. The germline V gene has CDR1 DFQATT and CDR2 SNEGSKA (reference sequence). CDR3 nucleotide sequence: TGCAGTGCTAGAACTGACGACGAGCAGTACTTC. Amino acids: CSARTDDEQYF.

The chain is built from TRBV18 and TRBJ2-7; D not certain. Per the germline V gene, CDR1 is KGHSH and CDR2 is LQKENI. The V and J ends lost 6 bases and 3 bases respectively, with 12 bases between them. This CDR3 contains 13 residues. The CDR3 DNA sequence: TGTGCCAGCTCTCCAGGCAGCGACTACGAGCAGTACTTC. Translation: CASSPGSDYEQYF. Full variable domain (rest looked up from reference TRBV18 and TRBJ2-7): NAGVMQNPRHLVRRRGQEARLRCSPMKGHSHVYWYRQLPEEGLKFMVYLQKENIIDESGMPKERFSAEFPKEGPSILRIQQVVRGDSAAYFCASSPGSDYEQYFGPGTRLTVT.

The chain joins TRBV29-1 to TRBJ1-2; possibly TRBD1 for D (5 bases). The CDR3 runs 13 residues. Trimming cost V 4 bases and J 5 bases, with 14 bases left between them. The germline CDR1 and CDR2 sequences are SQVTM and ANQGSEA. CDR3 region: CSVGEGSRYGYTF. The CDR3 DNA reads TGCAGCGTTGGTGAGGGGTCCCGATATGGCTACACCTTC.

The genes are TRBV5-1 and TRBJ2-5; D not certain. Germline V lookup: CDR1 SGHRS, CDR2 YFSETQ. V lost 0 bases and J lost 5, with 11 bases in between. The CDR3 extends over 14 amino acids. CDR3 in DNA: TGCGCCAGCAGCTTGGGAGCCGTCTTGGAGACCCAGTACTTC. Protein product: CASSLGAVLETQYF.

This clone was observed a handful of times. The rearrangement joins TRBV5-1 to TRBJ2-5; weak D call: TRBD2 (6 bases). CDR1 and CDR2 from the germline V gene are SGHRS and YFSETQ. V lost 7 bases and J lost 5, with 30 bases in between. This CDR3 has 18 amino acids. CDR3 sequence reads: CASSIGGGSGGLGETQYF. The CDR3 DNA reads as TGCGCCAGCTCTATTGGGGGTGGTAGCGGAGGCTTGGGGGAGACCCAGTACTTC.

In DNA form, the CDR3 reads TGTGCCAGTAGGGTAGCGGGGGGGCCCGGTAACATTCAGTACTTC. This codes for CASRVAGGPGNIQYF. This chain connects TRBV19 to TRBJ2-4, with 11 bases that match TRBD2. Germline CDR1 is LNHDA and CDR2 is SQIVND (reference sequence). V gave up 6 bases and J gave up 7 bases; unmatched junction bases: 8. This CDR3 region has 15 residues.

The chain carries TRBV2 and TRBJ2-2; possibly TRBD1 for D (5 bases). Germline lookup yields CDR1 SNHLY and CDR2 FYNNEI. The CDR3 is 13 residues long. Trimming shortened V by 6 bases and J by 3 bases, and 8 bases separated the two germline ends. As DNA, the CDR3 is TGTGCCAGCAGGACAGACGACACCGGGGAGCTGTTTTTT. Protein product: CASRTDDTGELFF.

The rearrangement joins TRBV5-1 to TRBJ2-3, with 11 bases that match TRBD1. CDR3 length: 16 residues. CDR1 is SGHRS, CDR2 YFSETQ, per germline. The trim removed 4 bases at V and 4 bases at J, leaving 8 bases unmatched. In DNA, the CDR3 is TGCGCCAGCAGCGGGACAGGGGGTTTATCTCCAGATACGCAGTATTTT. Its protein is CASSGTGGLSPDTQYF.

V usage is TRBV6-1 and J usage is TRBJ1-2; D is ambiguous. In germline, CDR1 is MNHNS, CDR2 SASEGT. Between the trimmed V and J ends, which lost 0 bases and 1 base, there was a span of 6 bases. The CDR3 is 14 residues long. This chain's CDR3 is CASSEARGNYGYTF. In nucleotides, the CDR3 is TGTGCCAGCAGTGAAGCCCGAGGTAACTATGGCTACACCTTC.

This clone was observed once. V is TRBV6-5 and J is TRBJ1-2; TRBD1 matches at 8 bases. CDR3 length: 15 residues. Germline CDR1 is MNHEY and CDR2 is SVGAGI. Germline trimming cut 5 bases from V and 4 bases from J; bases unmatched to any gene: 9. Written as DNA, the CDR3 is TGTGCCAGCAGTCCGCCGACAGGGGAAGCCTATGGCTACACCTTC. Protein product: CASSPPTGEAYGYTF.

The chain has TRBV7-2 and TRBJ2-1; D ambiguous. Trimming left V 5 bases short and J 3 bases short, with 14 bases between. CDR1 is SGHTA and CDR2 is FQGNSA in the germline V gene. This CDR3 is built from 15 residues. The CDR3 region is CASSIGAGHYNEQFF. In DNA form, the CDR3 reads TGTGCCAGCAGCATCGGCGCCGGGCACTACAATGAGCAGTTCTTC.

V and J are TRBV28 and TRBJ2-7; D remains unclear. Trimming removed 3 bases at V and 3 bases at J, with 9 bases between. The length of the CDR3 is 13 residues. The germline V gene encodes CDR1 MDHEN and CDR2 SYDVKM. The CDR3 sequence is CASSLIQNYEQYF. Written as DNA, the CDR3 is TGTGCCAGCAGTTTGATCCAGAACTACGAGCAGTACTTC.

The chain carries TRBV5-5 and TRBJ2-3, with a tentative D call TRBD2 (6 bases). CDR1 is SGHKS, CDR2 YYEKEE, per germline (reference sequence). The CDR3 spans 16 residues. Trimming removed 4 bases from V and 2 bases from J, with 17 bases in between. CDR3: CASSQEQGGVTDTQYF. The CDR3 DNA is TGTGCCAGCAGCCAAGAGCAGGGAGGCGTCACAGATACGCAGTATTTT.

The V gene is TRBV15, the J gene TRBJ2-3; D remains unclear. The germline V and J ends were trimmed by 0 bases and 6 bases, with 10 bases remaining between them. CDR1 and CDR2 from the germline V gene are LNHNV and YYDKDF (reference sequence). This CDR3 has 14 residues. The CDR3 region has the DNA TGTGCCACCAGCAGAGATCGCTACACCGATACGCAGTATTTT. This codes for CATSRDRYTDTQYF.

This chain links TRBV5-6 with TRBJ2-2, with D perhaps given as TRBD1 or TRBD2 (5 bases each). V dropped 2 bases and J dropped 7 bases, with 12 bases sitting between them. Germline V gene lookup returns CDR1 SGHDT and CDR2 YYEEEE. This CDR3 comprises 14 residues. CDR3 sequence: CASSLGTARGELFF. Here the CDR3 DNA reads TGTGCCAGCAGCTTAGGGACGGCCCGCGGGGAGCTGTTTTTT.

This clone was seen more than once but under ten times. The CDR3 coding sequence is TGTGCCAGCAGTGAACTAATCTATAGCAATCAGCCCCAGCATTTT. This sequence encodes CASSELIYSNQPQHF. This sequence joins TRBV6-1 and TRBJ1-5, with D unclear. This CDR3 has 15 residues. The V end lost 2 bases, the J end lost 0 bases, and 8 bases lay between the germline ends. Germline V gene sequence: CDR1 MNHNS, CDR2 SASEGT.

V is TRBV11-2 and J is TRBJ1-1, with D unresolved. The CDR3 has 14 amino acids. Trimming took 5 bases from V and 3 from J, leaving 13 bases between them. Germline CDR1 and CDR2: SGHAT and FQNNGV. The CDR3 sequence: CASSPRVSDTEAFF. CDR3 DNA: TGTGCCAGCAGCCCTCGGGTAAGCGACACTGAAGCTTTCTTT.

The chain combines TRBV7-2 with TRBJ2-7; D uncertain. V was trimmed by 4 bases and J by 2 bases, leaving 9 bases between them. This CDR3 contains 13 residues. CDR1 is SGHTA and CDR2 is FQGNSA in the germline V gene. CDR3 residues: CASSSSNTYEQYF. In DNA, the CDR3 is TGTGCCAGCAGCTCCTCCAATACCTACGAGCAGTACTTC.

The gene calls are TRBV15 and TRBJ2-7; 9 bases agree with TRBD1. V lost 3 bases and J lost 5; bases outside the gene matches: 5. This CDR3 spans 14 amino acids. Germline V gene sequence: CDR1 LNHNV, CDR2 YYDKDF (reference sequence). The CDR3 coding sequence is TGTGCCACCAGCAGGGACAGGGGTCTGGACGAGCAGTACTTC. Amino acids: CATSRDRGLDEQYF.

The chain has TRBV5-1 and TRBJ2-1; the match to TRBD2 covers 10 bases. The V and J ends lost 4 bases and 5 bases, in that order; junction bases with no gene match: 6. The CDR3 runs to 15 residues. The germline gives CDR1 SGHRS, CDR2 YFSETQ. The CDR3 protein is CASSQTSGLNNEQFF. Written as DNA, the CDR3 is TGCGCCAGCAGCCAGACTAGCGGGCTGAACAATGAGCAGTTCTTC.